This record concerns one T cell receptor (beta chain) sequence. Its antigen is unknown. Base qualities were left out, and no much larger clone turns up one base away. This sample was taken from a study of cytomegalovirus exposure and HLA in healthy donors (dated by TCRdb to 2016 to 2017). Context from the whole study: According to a later analysis, the approximately 120 validation repertoires were produced on the same platform as the 666 repertoires of the first cohort. The aim of the study was to test whether cataloging public T cell receptors could identify signatures of past pathogen exposure. A separate validation cohort of 100 to 150 different subjects was used in addition to the 666-subject first cohort. To predict cytomegalovirus infection status, the study brought together high-throughput TCR immunosequencing, statistical association of individual TCRs with disease status, and machine learning.

Library prep was done by the immunoSEQ multiplex PCR assay. The authors' analysis ran thus. A statistical classification framework was built to diagnose cytomegalovirus status from the catalog of TCR beta chain sequences. TCRdb limited this immuneACCESS table to in-frame rearrangements with V and J called. A share of clones is missing; checked studies link under half to unresolved V genes, and the rest is unexplained. Clone size and the V and J calls come from that table; the DNA yielded D and trimming. This sample comprises over 200,000 clones, almost 90% of them detected only once. The leading ten clones occupy 2.9% of the sample. Donors formed part of the validation cohort, which comprised over a hundred subjects and was distinct from the first cohort of some 700 subjects. CDR1 and CDR2 were assigned from the germline V gene as SQVTM and ANQGSEA. The CDR3 contains 16 residues, cysteine and phenylalanine counted. The sequence is cut down to CDR3 DNA, 48 bases in frame from base 1. Unmatched junction bases come to 19, with V trimmed by 7 bases and J by 6 bases.

Paper-wide results and their limitations: Most TCR sequences were seen in very few donors, while some public TCRs were found in many individuals. Of the cluster scores, approximately 95% were above 0 in a later analysis, which found that TCRs clustered in the first cohort also tended to co-occur in the 130 or so validation repertoires. Three of the identified cytomegalovirus-associated TCR beta chains were confirmed in vitro to be specific for cytomegalovirus antigens. In the study, approximately 150 TCR beta chains were listed as associated with cytomegalovirus. According to the authors, the approach could potentially be generalized to other disease states and immunological phenotypes. All 130 or so repertoires were used to score co-occurrence in the validation cohort in a later analysis, because that analysis had no HLA typing for the cohort. Cytomegalovirus status was reported to be diagnosed by the classifier with high specificity and sensitivity in both the original and validation cohorts.

The receptor comes from a woman aged 18-29 years in good health and CMV-seronegative. What was sequenced was PBMCs. The rearrangement joined TRBV29-1 to TRBJ1-1; 8 nucleotides in the junction match TRBD1. The nucleotide sequence is given as TGCAGCGAAACAAAATCAGGGGGCTCATTCGGCCCTGAAGCTTTCTTT. This codes for CSETKSGGSFGPEAFF.